The text below deals with one T cell receptor (beta chain). Its antigen is not identified. The data were obtained in a study of T cells after yellow fever vaccination. TCRdb itself ran the 5' RACE reads through MiXCR, one entry per CDR3 protein. The sample consists of roughly 500,000 distinct CDR3 sequences, about 19% of them appearing once. Germline loops: CDR1 LGHDT, CDR2 YNNKEL (reference sequence). The trim removed 1 base at V and 5 bases at J, leaving 6 bases unmatched. This CDR3 contains 16 residues. Study observations and caveats: Post-booster samples contained most primary-vaccination clones (approximately 97% CD4, about 90% CD8). Contaminating bulk clonotypes could be abundant in FACS-sorted repertoires.

The J gene is TRBJ2-5, the V gene TRBV3-1; 11 bases are a match to TRBD2. Specimen: PBMCs, collected 15 days after the yellow fever booster vaccination. The TCR originated in a man in his thirties or forties who received the YFV17D yellow fever vaccine. CDR3 in amino acids: CASSQVKGTSGETQYF. The CDR3 DNA follows: TGTGCCAGCAGCCAAGTGAAAGGGACTAGCGGCGAGACCCAGTACTTC.